The clone carrying this TCR beta chain came up once. In germline, CDR1 is SGDLS, CDR2 YYNGEE. The CDR3 runs to 15 residues. Trimming left V 0 bases short and J 1 base short, with 10 bases between. This record belongs to a study of blood T cell repertoires in COVID-19. As for the study in general: Collection of acute and convalescent COVID-19 samples took place in the United States, Italy and Spain.

Repertoires were generated with immunoSEQ multiplex PCR, while TCRdb's copy carries only in-frame clones and drops some. The sample has approximately 330,000 clones, 87% seen once. The gene calls are TRBV9 and TRBJ1-1; D gene uncertain. The origin of this receptor is a man aged 25-40 years with COVID-19, enrolled during active disease. What was sequenced was peripheral blood. The CDR3 DNA follows: TGTGCCAGCAGCGTAGGAGCGGGGAGGAACACTGAAGCTTTCTTT. This gives the protein CASSVGAGRNTEAFF.